This is a list of T cell receptor beta chains from one sample in a study of T-cell reconstitution after alpha-beta-depleted transplantation in children. MiXCR was run by TCRdb on the PCR reads, yielding one entry per CDR3 protein. The sample consists of more than 250,000 distinct CDR3 sequences, more than 9% of them appearing once. This specimen consisted of PBMCs from the stem cell graft donor, obtained from the stem cell graft. The receptors originated from a human donor who donated a stem cell graft to a child with SCID. The conserved cysteine and the conserved F or W are not part of the CDR3 here. The order of the fields is V gene, CDR3 length, CDR3 protein.

v_call: TRBV18; cdr3_length: 10; cdr3_aa: ASSPARGEQY
v_call: TRBV6-5; cdr3_length: 14; cdr3_aa: ASSYGRGNGANVLT
v_call: TRBV25-1; cdr3_length: 15; cdr3_aa: ASSEYGAGGRGDTQY
v_call: TRBV2; cdr3_length: 14; cdr3_aa: ASSDVSSPTAYEQY
v_call: TRBV29-1; cdr3_length: 9; cdr3_aa: SVERGYEQY
v_call: TRBV3-1; cdr3_length: 12; cdr3_aa: ASSPTGFSGELF
v_call: TRBV12-5; cdr3_length: 18; cdr3_aa: ASGLVRGDGLFSGNQPQH
v_call: TRBV12-3/TRBV12-4; cdr3_length: 13; cdr3_aa: ASNSGVVSGNTIY
v_call: TRBV6-5; cdr3_length: 11; cdr3_aa: ASSYMNTGELF
v_call: TRBV7-6; cdr3_length: 14; cdr3_aa: ASSSRSPTAKNIQY
v_call: TRBV11-2; cdr3_length: 13; cdr3_aa: ASSLEGQFTDTQY
v_call: TRBV5-1; cdr3_length: 13; cdr3_aa: ASSLEGRSTDTQY
v_call: TRBV15; cdr3_length: 11; cdr3_aa: ATSSGPKDTQY
v_call: TRBV7-9; cdr3_length: 12; cdr3_aa: ASSGAQGTGELF
v_call: TRBV7-8; cdr3_length: 13; cdr3_aa: ASSKDRGPPYEQY
v_call: TRBV27; cdr3_length: 13; cdr3_aa: ASSWGGRGQDTQY
v_call: TRBV7-9; cdr3_length: 12; cdr3_aa: ASSWTGGVDTQY
v_call: TRBV6-2/TRBV6-3; cdr3_length: 11; cdr3_aa: ASITQNTGELF
v_call: TRBV20-1; cdr3_length: 14; cdr3_aa: SASLLAGGLTDTQY
v_call: TRBV6-1; cdr3_length: 14; cdr3_aa: ASSGTGGIRADTQY